The rows below give T cell receptor beta chains drawn from one sample of a study of blood T cell repertoires in COVID-19. Measured with immunoSEQ multiplex PCR; TCRdb has only the in-frame clones, and not every one. The repertoire holds 280,000 or so clones, with roughly 80% as singletons. The sample was peripheral blood. The source is a woman aged 50 to 60 who had recovered from COVID-19. The CDR3 runs from the conserved cysteine through the conserved F or W. D genes are given only for firm matches. The listing skips clone size in some rows; elsewhere it reads once, few, many or a size class.

cdr3_nt cdr3_aa j_call clone_size d_call v_call
TGCGCCAGCAGCTGGGGGACAGGGGGCGTCAGTGAGCAGTTCTTC CASSWGTGGVSEQFF TRBJ2-1 once TRBD1 TRBV5-1
TGTGCCAACCAACTAGCGGGGGGCGCCGGGGAGCTGTTTTTT CANQLAGGAGELFF TRBJ2-2 - TRBD2 TRBV7-3
TGTGCCAGCTCACCACCGTTGGGGGCTACGCGAGCCACTGAAGCTTTCTTT CASSPPLGATRATEAFF TRBJ1-1 - - TRBV18
TGTGCCAGCAGCGCTACGAGACGGGGAAACACTGAAGCTTTCTTT CASSATRRGNTEAFF TRBJ1-1 once - TRBV11-2
TGCGCCAGCAGCGGACCGGGACAAAGCACAGATACGCAGTATTTT CASSGPGQSTDTQYF TRBJ2-3 - - TRBV5-1
TGTGCCAGCAGCCAGGGGGGTAACTATGGCTACACCTTC CASSQGGNYGYTF TRBJ1-2 - TRBD1 TRBV7-2
TGCGCCAGCAGCTTGGAGGGGGTCCAAGAGACCCAGTACTTC CASSLEGVQETQYF TRBJ2-5 - - TRBV5-1
TGTGCCAGCAGTTTGGGGACAGGGGGCTATGGCTACACCTTC CASSLGTGGYGYTF TRBJ1-2 - TRBD1 TRBV27
TGTGCCAGCAGGCTGAGCGGGGGGAGCACAGATACGCAGTATTTT CASRLSGGSTDTQYF TRBJ2-3 - TRBD2 TRBV3-1/TRBV3-2
TGTGCCAGCGCCGGGCGCGGACTAGCGGGAGGGCGGCGGGATGAGCAGTTCTTC CASAGRGLAGGRRDEQFF TRBJ2-1 many TRBD2 TRBV19
TGTGCCAGCAGCACTCGCCGGGGCAGGGGTAAGTATAGCAATCAGCCCCAGCATTTT CASSTRRGRGKYSNQPQHF TRBJ1-5 - - TRBV7-9
TGTGCCAGCAAAACTAGCGGGAGCACAGATACGCAGTATTTT CASKTSGSTDTQYF TRBJ2-3 - TRBD2 TRBV28
TGTGCCAGCAGACTAGCGGGAGGGGTCGGGGAGCTGTTTTTT CASRLAGGVGELFF TRBJ2-2 - TRBD2 TRBV28
TGTGCCAGCAGCGGGACAGGGGGCGGAAACATTCAGTACTTC CASSGTGGGNIQYF TRBJ2-4 - TRBD1 TRBV28
TGTGCCAGCAGCTCGACTAGCGGGAGGTCTGGGGCCAACGTCCTGACTTTC CASSSTSGRSGANVLTF TRBJ2-6 - TRBD2 TRBV13
TGCGCCAGCAGCCTAGGACAGGGGACTCTCACAGATACGCAGTATTTT CASSLGQGTLTDTQYF TRBJ2-3 - TRBD1 TRBV5-1
TGCGCCAGCAGCCAAAGCTGGGGCGCAGATGGCTACACCTTC CASSQSWGADGYTF TRBJ1-2 - - TRBV4-3
TGTGCCAGCAGTGAAGTTCCCGGGACAGGGGACGGCACAGATACGCAGTATTTT CASSEVPGTGDGTDTQYF TRBJ2-3 - TRBD1 TRBV25-1
TGCGCCAGCAGCCCGGGACAGGGGGCGAAGTATACTGAAGCTTTCTTT CASSPGQGAKYTEAFF TRBJ1-1 - TRBD1 TRBV5-1
TGTGCCAGTAGAGGCACACAGGGACCTGGGGTCCTCCACTTT CASRGTQGPGVLHF TRBJ1-6 few - TRBV19
TGTGCCAGCAGCTTCGGGACAGCTAATGAAAAACTGTTTTTT CASSFGTANEKLFF TRBJ1-4 - TRBD1 TRBV11-1
TGTGCCAGCAGCTTCAGACAGGGTCCGACAGATACGCAGTATTTT CASSFRQGPTDTQYF TRBJ2-3 - TRBD1 TRBV7-3
TGTGCCAGCAGCCTGTCCCCGGGACAGAACTATGGCTACACCTTC CASSLSPGQNYGYTF TRBJ1-2 - TRBD1 TRBV5-6
TGTGCCAGTACGGGATATAGCAATCAGCCCCAGCATTTT CASTGYSNQPQHF TRBJ1-5 - - TRBV19
TGTGCCAGAAGAGGGTCGGTCGGGGAGCTGTTTTTT CARRGSVGELFF TRBJ2-2 - - TRBV19
TGTGCCAGCAGCTCCCTAGCAGGCGAGCAGTTCTTC CASSSLAGEQFF TRBJ2-1 - - TRBV7-9
TGTGCCAGCAGCTTACGGACAGGAGGAAGCGAAGCTTTCTTT CASSLRTGGSEAFF TRBJ1-1 once TRBD1 TRBV7-2
TGTGCCAGCAGCTTAGTGGGAGGGGAGGAGACCCAGTACTTC CASSLVGGEETQYF TRBJ2-5 - TRBD2 TRBV7-9
TGTGCCAGCAGCTTAAGGGCCGGGACAGGGGGCATTGATGGCTACACCTTC CASSLRAGTGGIDGYTF TRBJ1-2 few TRBD1 TRBV7-9
TGCGCCAGCAGAGATACAGGGGAAAGGACAGATACGCAGTATTTT CASRDTGERTDTQYF TRBJ2-3 once TRBD1 TRBV5-1
TGTGCCAGCAGTTTATCCAGGCAACGTATTGAGACCCAGTACTTC CASSLSRQRIETQYF TRBJ2-5 once - TRBV28
TGCAGCTATCAGGGGTTTCTAGACTATGGCTACACCTTC CSYQGFLDYGYTF TRBJ1-2 - - TRBV29-1
TGTGCCAGCAGTGAAGGCGGCAGTAGCTCCTACGAGCAGTACTTC CASSEGGSSSYEQYF TRBJ2-7 - - TRBV6-1
TGTGCCACCAGCAGAGATCAGGGAACGGCCCAGCATTTT CATSRDQGTAQHF TRBJ1-5 - - TRBV15
TGTGCCAGCAGCCCAAGACTAGCGGGGGGAGATACGCAGTATTTT CASSPRLAGGDTQYF TRBJ2-3 - TRBD2 TRBV5-4
TGTGCCAGCAGCCAAGTCGGGAGCACAGATACGCAGTATTTT CASSQVGSTDTQYF TRBJ2-3 once - TRBV3-1/TRBV3-2
TGTGCCAGCAGCGTCGGTACAGGGGGCCACTACGAGCAGTACTTC CASSVGTGGHYEQYF TRBJ2-7 many TRBD1 TRBV7-3
TGTGCCAGCAGTTATTTGCGGGGGGAGCAGTTCTTC CASSYLRGEQFF TRBJ2-1 - TRBD2 TRBV6-5
TGTGCCAGCAGAGATCCGGGACAGGGCTACGAGCAGTACTTC CASRDPGQGYEQYF TRBJ2-7 - TRBD1 TRBV4-2
TGTGCCAGCTCACCGGTTTCCAGTTCCTACAATGAGCAGTTCTTC CASSPVSSSYNEQFF TRBJ2-1 once - TRBV18
TGTGCCAGCAGCCAATATTTTACTGCGAGGGGAGGTACTGAAGCTTTCTTT CASSQYFTARGGTEAFF TRBJ1-1 - - TRBV3-1/TRBV3-2
TGTGCCAGCAGCTTAACGCCCGGGGGGCAAGAGACCCAGTACTTC CASSLTPGGQETQYF TRBJ2-5 - TRBD2 TRBV11-2
TGTGCCAGCAGTTCCGGGACAGGGGTGAGGAGCTACACCTTC CASSSGTGVRSYTF TRBJ1-2 - TRBD1 TRBV6-5
TGCGCCAGCAGCTCGGCCGGGACTAGCGGGGGAGAGACCCAGTACTTC CASSSAGTSGGETQYF TRBJ2-5 - TRBD2 TRBV5-1
TGTGCCAGCTCCGGGGGGGCCCGCGGAAACACCATATATTTT CASSGGARGNTIYF TRBJ1-3 - - TRBV28
TGTGCCAGCAGCTTATTTAGCGGGAGTGCAGATACGCAGTATTTT CASSLFSGSADTQYF TRBJ2-3 many TRBD2 TRBV5-6
TGTGCCTGCTCCACGTCGTACGGGAGCAGTGAAGCTTTCTTT CACSTSYGSSEAFF TRBJ1-1 - - TRBV19
TGTGCCAGCAGTTCGACATACAGGGTGAGCACCGGGGAGCTGTTTTTT CASSSTYRVSTGELFF TRBJ2-2 once - TRBV6-2/TRBV6-3
TGTGCCACCGGGGCGAGCGGGGGGGCCCGGGAGACCCAGTACTTC CATGASGGARETQYF TRBJ2-5 - TRBD2 TRBV28
TGTGCCAGCAGCCCAGACAGGGGTAGTGAGCAGTACTTC CASSPDRGSEQYF TRBJ2-7 - TRBD1 TRBV11-2
TGTGCCAGCAGCAACGAAGAAGCGGGCGAGCAGTACTTC CASSNEEAGEQYF TRBJ2-7 - - TRBV6-2/TRBV6-3
TGTGCCAGTAGTATAGTAACAGGTAATAGCAATCAGCCCCAGCATTTT CASSIVTGNSNQPQHF TRBJ1-5 - - TRBV19
TGCGCCAGCAGCTTGTGGGAGACAGGCCAGTATGGCTACACCTTC CASSLWETGQYGYTF TRBJ1-2 - - TRBV5-1
TGTGCCTGGAACCCGCCACCCCGGACAGGGGGCTTACATGAGCAGTTCTTC CAWNPPPRTGGLHEQFF TRBJ2-1 once TRBD1 TRBV30
TGCGCCAGCAGCTTGGCGCTTGAGCCCGATACGCAGTATTTT CASSLALEPDTQYF TRBJ2-3 - - TRBV5-1